This T cell receptor (beta chain) appears in the sequencing data of a study of CD8+ T cells in alopecia areata. The study's findings and limits: Elevated clonality characterized lesional scalp relative to normal scalp, particularly in alopecia totalis/universalis.

Regarding this clone: Its antigen is undetermined.

CDR1 is SQVTM and CDR2 is ANQGSEA in the germline V gene. V lost 1 base and J lost 2; bases outside the gene matches: 3. The CDR3 covers 14 residues. PBMCs yielded sorted CD4+ and CD8+ T cells. RNA, once extracted, was reverse transcribed into cDNA for use as the sequencing template. The repertoire was sequenced with immunoSEQ multiplex PCR; TCRdb's copy has only in-frame clones and lacks some. The sample has around 69,000 clones; roughly 60% are singletons. The chain is built from TRBV29-1 and TRBJ2-3, with 7 nucleotides matching TRBD2. Sequences were derived from CD8+ T cells sorted from blood, sampled at week 0. This clonotype was sampled from a human donor with alopecia areata. The CDR3 region is CSVEGTSNTDTQYF. CDR3 in DNA: TGCAGCGTTGAAGGGACTAGTAACACAGATACGCAGTATTTT.